Listed here are 22 T cell receptor beta chains from one sample, sequenced in a study of early T cells in non-severe SARS-CoV-2 infection. One entry per CDR3 protein results from TCRdb running MiXCR on the 5' RACE reads. The sample holds around 80,000 distinct CDR3 sequences, around 13% seen once. The specimen sequenced was whole blood. These receptors were collected from an adult who was a healthcare worker with PCR-confirmed SARS-CoV-2 infection or an uninfected control (not recorded which).

This clonotype has just a few counts. This sequence joins TRBV19 and TRBJ2-7, with 8 bases identical to TRBD2. This CDR3 has 15 amino acids. Germline lookup yields CDR1 LNHDA and CDR2 SQIVND (reference sequence). Trimming removed 7 bases from V and 1 base from J; junction bases left unmatched: 9. The CDR3 loop reads CASTPGGGPSYEQYF. Here the CDR3 DNA reads TGTGCCAGTACCCCCGGCGGGGGGCCTTCCTACGAGCAGTACTTC.

The V call is TRBV28, the J call TRBJ2-7; perhaps D is TRBD1 or TRBD2 (5 bases each). The CDR3 totals 12 residues. The V gene's germline CDR1 is MDHEN and CDR2 SYDVKM. The V gene lost 7 bases and the J gene lost 2 bases, with 9 bases spanning the gap. The CDR3 nucleotides read TGTGCCAGCACAGGGAGCACCTACGAGCAGTACTTC. Its protein product is CASTGSTYEQYF.

This chain uses TRBV4-1 with TRBJ2-5; 10 bases fit TRBD2. V dropped 2 bases and J dropped 0; count of bases not matched to a gene: 3. Germline CDR1 MGHRA, CDR2 YSYEKL. The CDR3 sequence is 16 residues long. CDR3 loop: CASSQYSGGYQETQYF. The CDR3 coding sequence is TGCGCCAGCAGCCAATATAGCGGGGGGTACCAAGAGACCCAGTACTTC.

V gene TRBV15 combines with J gene TRBJ2-1; D is possibly TRBD2 (6 bases). The germline V and J ends were trimmed by 1 base and 8 bases, with 9 bases remaining between them. Germline assignment: CDR1 LNHNV and CDR2 YYDKDF (reference sequence). There are 13 residues in the CDR3. In nucleotides, the CDR3 is TGTGCCACCAGCAGAGCTAGCGTGGATGAGCAGTTCTTC. It encodes CATSRASVDEQFF. Filled out from reference TRBV15 and TRBJ2-1, the complete variable domain reads DAMVIQNPRYQVTQFGKPVTLSCSQTLNHNVMYWYQQKSSQAPKLLFHYYDKDFNNEADTPDNFQSRRPNTSFCFLDIRSPGLGDTAMYLCATSRASVDEQFFGPGTRLTVL.

The chain links TRBV29-1 to TRBJ2-1; TRBD2 is a possible D gene (6 bases). The CDR3 extends over 10 amino acids. Trimming left V 7 bases short and J 8 bases short, with 9 bases between. CDR1 SQVTM and CDR2 ANQGSEA come from the germline V gene. DNA for the CDR3: TGCAGCGGAACTAGCTATGAGCAGTTCTTC. Translation gives CSGTSYEQFF.

This clonotype appeared a few times. The chain joins TRBV6-5 to TRBJ2-4; 10 nucleotides line up with TRBD1. The germline CDR1 and CDR2 sequences are MNHEY and SVGAGI. This CDR3 comprises 21 residues. With V trimmed by 5 bases and J by 0 bases, 19 bases remained unmatched. Here the CDR3 reads CASSHEHSGTGATGAKNIQYF. In nucleotides, the CDR3 is TGTGCCAGCAGTCACGAACACTCCGGGACAGGGGCTACAGGAGCCAAAAACATTCAGTACTTC.

This clonotype was observed a few times. The chain is built from TRBV7-9 and TRBJ1-1; 8 nucleotides agree with TRBD1. CDR3 length: 15 residues. The J segment lost 3 bases and the V segment lost 3 bases, leaving 6 bases of the junction unmatched. The V gene's germline CDR1 is SEHNR and CDR2 FQNEAQ (reference sequence). CDR3 in amino acids: CASSLGLDRDTEAFF. The DNA of the CDR3 is TGTGCCAGCAGCTTGGGATTGGACAGGGACACTGAAGCTTTCTTT.

At least ten counts were recorded for this clonotype. The rearrangement uses TRBV20-1 and TRBJ1-4; D is undetermined. CDR1 DFQATT and CDR2 SNEGSKA come from the germline V gene (reference sequence). Trimming took off 0 bases at V and 7 bases at J, with 9 bases between the two ends. The CDR3 sequence is 13 residues long. The DNA for the CDR3 is TGCAGTGCTAGAGACAGGCGGGGTGAAAAACTGTTTTTT. Its translation is CSARDRRGEKLFF.

This clonotype showed up just a few times. The chain uses TRBV18 and TRBJ1-1, with D maybe TRBD1 (5 bases). Germline V gene data show CDR1 as KGHSH and CDR2 as LQKENI. V lost 3 bases to trimming and J lost 8 bases, with 16 bases between them. The CDR3 consists of 14 residues. The CDR3 loop is CASSPGRAPAEAFF. CDR3 in DNA: TGTGCCAGCTCACCTGGCAGGGCCCCAGCAGAAGCTTTCTTT.

This clonotype came up many times. CDR3 coding DNA: TGTGCCAGCAGTCCGGGACGGAGCACAGATACGCAGTATTTT. The encoded protein is CASSPGRSTDTQYF. This chain connects TRBV7-2 to TRBJ2-3; D might be TRBD1 or TRBD2, each matching 5 bases. In germline, CDR1 is SGHTA, CDR2 FQGNSA. Trimming removed 6 bases at V and 0 bases at J, with 10 bases between. This CDR3 spans 14 amino acids.

This clonotype was counted many times. This chain connects TRBV7-2 to TRBJ1-1; D unresolved. The germline V gene has CDR1 SGHTA and CDR2 FQGNSA. Trimming cost V 3 bases and J 3 bases, with 8 bases left between them. The CDR3 runs to 13 residues. The CDR3 coding sequence is TGTGCCAGCAGCTTTACAGAGGACACTGAAGCTTTCTTT. Its translation is CASSFTEDTEAFF.

The chain links TRBV6-5 to TRBJ1-6, with unresolved D. The germline V and J ends were trimmed by 0 bases and 10 bases, with 7 bases remaining between them. Looked up from germline, CDR1 is MNHEY and CDR2 is SVGAGI. This CDR3 region has 13 residues. In DNA form, the CDR3 reads TGTGCCAGCAGTTACTCCCAGGAGTCACCCCTCCACTTT. Amino acid sequence: CASSYSQESPLHF.

A few counts support this clonotype. V gene TRBV10-3 combines with J gene TRBJ2-3, with 10 nucleotides matching TRBD2. The CDR3 covers 17 residues. CDR1 ENHRY and CDR2 SYGVKD come from the germline V gene. The V gene end was trimmed by 3 bases and the J gene end by 2 bases; junction bases not matched to a gene: 8. CDR3 amino acids: CAISDPAGGLLTDTQYF. Here the CDR3 DNA reads TGTGCCATCAGTGATCCAGCGGGGGGGCTCCTCACAGATACGCAGTATTTT.

This rearrangement joins TRBV3-1 to TRBJ1-5; D is uncertain. CDR1 is LGHDT, CDR2 YNNKEL, per germline (reference sequence). The V end lost 0 bases, the J end lost 1 base, and 7 bases lay between the germline ends. CDR3 length equals 15 residues. This chain's CDR3 is CASSQENPSNQPQHF. CDR3 in DNA: TGTGCCAGCAGCCAAGAGAATCCGAGCAATCAGCCCCAGCATTTT.

This clonotype occurred many times. The genes are TRBV15 and TRBJ1-1, with TRBD1 matching 7 bases. CDR1 is LNHNV and CDR2 is YYDKDF in the germline V gene (reference sequence). The CDR3 is 14 amino acids. V was pared by 2 bases and J by 5 bases, with 5 bases of the junction left unmatched. CDR3: CATSRQGVGTEAFF. Written as DNA, the CDR3 is TGTGCCACCAGCAGACAGGGGGTGGGAACTGAAGCTTTCTTT.

In this sample, this clonotype turned up many times. The genes are TRBV7-3 and TRBJ1-1, with D unresolved. CDR1 and CDR2 (germline): SGHTA, FQGTGA. The CDR3 runs 13 residues. V was cut by 3 bases and J by 4 bases, with 9 bases left in between. Written as DNA, the CDR3 is TGTGCCAGCAGCTTGTTCTGGGGCACTGAAGCTTTCTTT. Translated: CASSLFWGTEAFF.

This chain links TRBV2 with TRBJ2-3, with D tentatively TRBD2 (6 bases). There are 12 residues in the CDR3. V was cut by 6 bases and J by 5 bases, with 9 bases left in between. The V gene's germline CDR1 is SNHLY and CDR2 FYNNEI. CDR3 bases: TGTGCCAGCAGGGGAGCGGGAGATACGCAGTATTTT. Its protein product is CASRGAGDTQYF.

In its sample, this clonotype was seen many times. The V gene is TRBV12-3 or TRBV12-4, the J gene TRBJ1-2; D is uncertain. This CDR3 is built from 11 residues. The V and J ends lost 5 bases and 7 bases respectively, with 8 bases between them. CDR3 sequence (DNA): TGTGCCAGCAGTCCCCAGGTTGGCTACACCTTC. As protein: CASSPQVGYTF.

In this sample, this clonotype turned up many times. The chain joins TRBV28 to TRBJ1-2, with a tentative D call TRBD1 (5 bases). Per germline, CDR1 MDHEN and CDR2 SYDVKM. The V end lost 2 bases, the J end lost 2 bases, and 9 bases lay between the germline ends. This CDR3 contains 14 residues. The CDR3 loop reads CASSLGQGNYGYTF. The DNA of the CDR3 is TGTGCCAGCAGTTTAGGGCAGGGAAACTATGGCTACACCTTC.

The chain employs TRBV9 and TRBJ1-1; D gene uncertain. The CDR3 has 12 residues. Trimming took off 4 bases at V and 8 bases at J, with 12 bases between the two ends. Germline CDR1 SGDLS, CDR2 YYNGEE. CDR3 nucleotide sequence: TGTGCCAGCAGCTTCCCCCCGCCAGAAGCTTTCTTT. Translating gives CASSFPPPEAFF.

V and J are TRBV29-1 and TRBJ1-2; D is perhaps TRBD1 (5 bases). CDR3 length: 14 residues. CDR1 and CDR2 from the germline V gene are SQVTM and ANQGSEA. Deletions cut 5 bases from V and 1 base from J, with 14 bases between. The CDR3 DNA follows: TGCAGCGTTCGACCGGGACGGATTAACTATGGCTACACCTTC. This codes for CSVRPGRINYGYTF.

Only a few counts were recorded for this clonotype. The V and J genes are TRBV29-1 and TRBJ2-7; D may be TRBD2 (6 bases). This CDR3 is 15 amino acids long. Trimming left V 6 bases short and J 0 bases short, with 18 bases between. Germline CDR1 and CDR2: SQVTM and ANQGSEA. The CDR3 nucleotides are TGCAGCGTCGTGTCGGGAGCCGCTAGCTCCTACGAGCAGTACTTC. Translating it yields CSVVSGAASSYEQYF.